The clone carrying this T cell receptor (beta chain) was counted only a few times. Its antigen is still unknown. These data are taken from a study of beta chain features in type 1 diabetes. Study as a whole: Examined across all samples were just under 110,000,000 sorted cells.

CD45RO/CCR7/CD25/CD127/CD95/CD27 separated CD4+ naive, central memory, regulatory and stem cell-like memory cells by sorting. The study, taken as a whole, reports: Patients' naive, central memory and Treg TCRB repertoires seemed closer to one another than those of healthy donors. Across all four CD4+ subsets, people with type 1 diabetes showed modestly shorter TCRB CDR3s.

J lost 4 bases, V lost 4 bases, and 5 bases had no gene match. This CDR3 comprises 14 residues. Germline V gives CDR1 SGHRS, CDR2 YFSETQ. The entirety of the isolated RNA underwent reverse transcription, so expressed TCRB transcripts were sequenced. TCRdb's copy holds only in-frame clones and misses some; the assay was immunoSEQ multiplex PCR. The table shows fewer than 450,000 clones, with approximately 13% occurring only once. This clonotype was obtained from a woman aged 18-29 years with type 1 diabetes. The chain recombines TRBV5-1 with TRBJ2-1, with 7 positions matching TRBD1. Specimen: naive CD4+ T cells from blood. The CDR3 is CASSKTGQYNEQFF. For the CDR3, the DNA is TGCGCCAGCAGCAAGACAGGGCAGTACAATGAGCAGTTCTTC.